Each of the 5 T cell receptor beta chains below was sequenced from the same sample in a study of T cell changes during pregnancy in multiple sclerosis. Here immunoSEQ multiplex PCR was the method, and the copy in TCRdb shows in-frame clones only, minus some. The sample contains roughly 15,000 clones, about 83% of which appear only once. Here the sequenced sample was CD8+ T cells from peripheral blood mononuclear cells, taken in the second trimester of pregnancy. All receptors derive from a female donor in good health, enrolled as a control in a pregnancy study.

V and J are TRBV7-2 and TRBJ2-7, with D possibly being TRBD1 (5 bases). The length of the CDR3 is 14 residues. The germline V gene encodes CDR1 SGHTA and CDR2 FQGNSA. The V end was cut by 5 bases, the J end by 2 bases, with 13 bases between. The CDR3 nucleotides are TGTGCCAGCAGCCCCCAGACAGTTACCTACGAGCAGTACTTC. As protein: CASSPQTVTYEQYF.

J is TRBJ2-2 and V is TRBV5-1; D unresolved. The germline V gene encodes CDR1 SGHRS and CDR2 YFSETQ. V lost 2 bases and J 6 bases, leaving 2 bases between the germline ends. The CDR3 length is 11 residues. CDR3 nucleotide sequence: TGCGCCAGCAGCTTCTCCGGGGAGCTGTTTTTT. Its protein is CASSFSGELFF.

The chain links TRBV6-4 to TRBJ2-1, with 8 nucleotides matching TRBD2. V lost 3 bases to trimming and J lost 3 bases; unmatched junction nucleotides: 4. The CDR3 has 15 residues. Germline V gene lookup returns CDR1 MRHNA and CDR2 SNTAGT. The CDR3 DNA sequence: TGTGCCAGCAGTGAGGTAGCGGGGTTCTACAATGAGCAGTTCTTC. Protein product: CASSEVAGFYNEQFF.

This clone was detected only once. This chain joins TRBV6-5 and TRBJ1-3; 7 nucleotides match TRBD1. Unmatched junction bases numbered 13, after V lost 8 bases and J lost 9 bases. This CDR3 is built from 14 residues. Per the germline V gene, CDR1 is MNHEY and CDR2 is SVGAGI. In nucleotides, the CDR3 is TGTGCCAGCCGGGACAGTTGGGGCCCGGGCACCATATATTTT. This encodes CASRDSWGPGTIYF.

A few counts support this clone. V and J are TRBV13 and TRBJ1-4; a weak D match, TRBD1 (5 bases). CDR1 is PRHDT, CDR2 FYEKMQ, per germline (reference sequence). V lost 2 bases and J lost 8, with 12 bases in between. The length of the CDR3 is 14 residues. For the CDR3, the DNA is TGTGCCAGCAGCTTAACAGGAGGGAGGGAAAAACTGTTTTTT. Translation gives CASSLTGGREKLFF.